This passage covers 21 T cell receptor beta chains from one sample sequenced in a study of shared clonotypes between healthy human individuals. Repertoires were generated with immunoSEQ multiplex PCR, while TCRdb's copy carries only in-frame clones and drops some. The sample holds millions of clones, around 94% seen once. Sequencing used naive CD4+ T cells sorted from blood. Sample subset: CD45RA+ positively selected. The receptor source for this set is a man aged 18 to 29 in good health.

The chain recombines TRBV5-1 with TRBJ2-7; D gene uncertain. Germline V gene data show CDR1 as SGHRS and CDR2 as YFSETQ. Between the trimmed V and J ends, which lost 0 bases and 3 bases, there was a span of 7 bases. CDR3 size: 13 residues. CDR3 sequence reads: CASSLAQNYEQYF. The CDR3 DNA reads TGCGCCAGCAGCTTGGCACAGAACTACGAGCAGTACTTC.

The chain recombines TRBV30 with TRBJ2-1, with unresolved D. Germline lookup yields CDR1 GTSNPN and CDR2 SVGIG (reference sequence). The V and J ends lost 4 bases and 4 bases respectively, with 11 bases between them. The CDR3 contains 13 residues. The CDR3 here is CAWTLTPYNEQFF. The CDR3 DNA reads TGTGCCTGGACCCTGACCCCTTACAATGAGCAGTTCTTC.

This clone was seen once. This sequence joins TRBV6-1 and TRBJ1-4; D remains ambiguous. V was cut by 2 bases and J by 8 bases, with 15 bases left in between. Germline assignment: CDR1 MNHNS and CDR2 SASEGT. The CDR3 has 15 residues. Here the CDR3 reads CASSELASGREKLFF. CDR3 sequence (DNA): TGTGCCAGCAGTGAATTGGCCAGCGGAAGGGAAAAACTGTTTTTT.

As concerns this clone: Other DNA sequences in the same sample also yield this CDR3. The chain is built from TRBV5-1 and TRBJ2-1; TRBD2 aligns across 9 bases. V lost 4 bases, J lost 4 bases, and 6 bases stayed unmatched. The CDR3 contains 15 residues. The V gene's germline CDR1 is SGHRS and CDR2 YFSETQ. The CDR3 sequence is CASSLLAGGYNEQFF. DNA of the CDR3: TGCGCCAGCAGCCTTTTGGCGGGAGGGTACAATGAGCAGTTCTTC.

The genes are TRBV7-2 and TRBJ2-2, with D unclear. This CDR3 is built from 15 residues. Germline CDR1 is SGHTA and CDR2 is FQGNSA. V was clipped by 1 base and J by 3 bases, with 9 bases between them. This CDR3 reads CASSLDGSYTGELFF. The CDR3 nucleotides read TGTGCCAGCAGCTTAGACGGCAGTTACACCGGGGAGCTGTTTTTT.

This sequence joins TRBV21-1 and TRBJ1-6; TRBD1 was called by the table and not checked on the DNA. TRBV21-1 is a pseudogene locus. The CDR3 contains 15 residues. The CDR3 nucleotides are TGTGCCAGCAGCAAAGTAGTCAGGGGGAGATCACCCCTCCACTTT. Translation gives CASSKVVRGRSPLHF.

This clone was detected only once. The chain joins TRBV28 to TRBJ1-4, with D hard to call. Germline-derived CDR1 and CDR2 are MDHEN and SYDVKM. The V end lost 6 bases, the J end lost 2 bases, and 16 bases lay between the germline ends. The CDR3 runs 16 residues. The CDR3 sequence is CASSQRFGLTNEKLFF. CDR3 sequence (DNA): TGTGCCAGCAGCCAAAGGTTCGGACTCACTAATGAAAAACTGTTTTTT.

V gene TRBV30 combines with J gene TRBJ1-6; D is possibly TRBD1 (6 bases). The CDR3 covers 11 residues. CDR1 and CDR2 from the germline V gene are GTSNPN and SVGIG (reference sequence). V lost 0 bases and J lost 18, with 12 bases in between. The CDR3 protein is CAWSVQGTGHF. CDR3 coding DNA: TGTGCCTGGAGTGTACAGGGTACAGGCCACTTT. Complete variable domain (other parts from reference TRBV30 and TRBJ1-6): SQTIHQWPATLVQPVGSPLSLECTVEGTSNPNLYWYRQAAGRGLQLLFYSVGIGQISSEVPQNLSASRPQDRQFILSSKKLLLSDSGFYLCAWSVQGTGHFGNGTRLTVT.

The chain uses TRBV5-1 and TRBJ2-3, with D possibly TRBD2 on 6 matching bases. The CDR3 is made up of 16 amino acids. V was clipped by 0 bases and J by 5 bases, with 16 bases between them. Germline values: CDR1 SGHRS, CDR2 YFSETQ. The CDR3 sequence: CASSLDGGLVRDTQYF. The CDR3 nucleotides read TGCGCCAGCAGCTTGGACGGAGGGCTTGTGAGAGATACGCAGTATTTT. Supplemented by reference TRBV5-1 and TRBJ2-3, the full variable domain reads KAGVTQTPRYLIKTRGQQVTLSCSPISGHRSVSWYQQTPGQGLQFLFEYFSETQRNKGNFPGRFSGRQFSNSRSEMNVSTLELGDSALYLCASSLDGGLVRDTQYFGPGTRLTVL.

The gene calls are TRBV18 and TRBJ1-1; D not resolved. In germline, CDR1 is KGHSH, CDR2 LQKENI. The CDR3 is 14 amino acids. V was shortened by 2 bases and J by 3 bases, with 10 bases between the two germline ends. CDR3 region: CASSPTVGYTEAFF. DNA of the CDR3: TGTGCCAGCTCACCAACAGTGGGGTACACTGAAGCTTTCTTT.

The chain couples TRBV6-1 to TRBJ1-1; no clear D gene. The CDR3 is made up of 13 amino acids. With 2 bases removed from V and 7 bases from J, the gap between germline ends came to 11 bases. Germline CDR1 and CDR2: MNHNS and SASEGT. The DNA for the CDR3 is TGTGCCAGCAGTGAAATAATGGCTGGTGAAGCTTTCTTT. This codes for CASSEIMAGEAFF.

J is TRBJ2-3 and V is TRBV5-1; tentative D call: TRBD2 (6 bases). Germline CDR1 and CDR2: SGHRS and YFSETQ. The CDR3 totals 15 residues. V was trimmed by 2 bases and J by 2 bases, leaving 12 bases between them. The CDR3 here is CASSFRRGNTDTQYF. The CDR3 DNA is TGCGCCAGCAGCTTCCGGCGGGGCAACACAGATACGCAGTATTTT.

This rearrangement joins TRBV19 to TRBJ2-7; 7 bases match TRBD1. V lost 5 bases to trimming and J lost 6 bases; unmatched junction nucleotides: 13. Looked up from germline, CDR1 is LNHDA and CDR2 is SQIVND (reference sequence). This CDR3 region has 15 residues. The CDR3 coding sequence is TGTGCCAGTAGTCCAAGACAGGGCATCCCCTCCGAGCAGTACTTC. This translates into CASSPRQGIPSEQYF.

Worth noting for this clone: The same CDR3 also results from other DNA sequences found in this sample. The V call is TRBV6-5, the J call TRBJ2-7; 10 bases fit TRBD1. The CDR3 runs to 15 residues. J lost 5 bases, V lost 3 bases, and 7 bases had no gene match. Germline-derived CDR1 and CDR2 are MNHEY and SVGAGI. The CDR3 reads CASSYPRDRGHEQYF. The CDR3 bases are TGTGCCAGCAGTTATCCCCGGGACAGGGGCCACGAGCAGTACTTC.

The chain joins TRBV4-3 to TRBJ2-3; 10 bases are a match to TRBD2. CDR1 is LGHNA and CDR2 is YSLEER in the germline V gene. Unmatched junction bases numbered 12, after V lost 2 bases and J lost 7 bases. CDR3 length equals 17 residues. The CDR3 nucleotides read TGCGCCAGCAGCCAACTAAGAAGCGGGAGGGCCCAGTATACGCAGTATTTT. Protein product: CASSQLRSGRAQYTQYF.

This clone was seen only once. The chain combines TRBV2 with TRBJ1-5; D may be TRBD1 (6 bases). This CDR3 contains 15 residues. V gave up 4 bases and J gave up 0 bases, with 10 bases separating them. Germline CDR1 is SNHLY and CDR2 is FYNNEI. The chain's CDR3 is CASSAQGTSNQPQHF. For the CDR3, the DNA is TGTGCCAGCAGTGCACAGGGAACTAGCAATCAGCCCCAGCATTTT. Full variable domain (outside the CDR3, taken from reference TRBV2 and TRBJ1-5): EPEVTQTPSHQVTQMGQEVILRCVPISNHLYFYWYRQILGQKVEFLVSFYNNEISEKSEIFDDQFSVERPDGSNFTLKIRSTKLEDSAMYFCASSAQGTSNQPQHFGDGTRLSIL.

The gene calls are TRBV19 and TRBJ1-5; maybe TRBD1 (6 bases). Germline V lookup: CDR1 LNHDA, CDR2 SQIVND (reference sequence). The CDR3 extends over 15 amino acids. The V and J ends lost 1 base and 4 bases respectively, with 11 bases between them. The CDR3 loop is CASSIGMQGNQPQHF. The CDR3 DNA reads TGTGCCAGTAGTATAGGAATGCAGGGGAATCAGCCCCAGCATTTT. Full variable domain (rest looked up from reference TRBV19 and TRBJ1-5): DGGITQSPKYLFRKEGQNVTLSCEQNLNHDAMYWYRQDPGQGLRLIYYSQIVNDFQKGDIAEGYSVSREKKESFPLTVTSAQKNPTAFYLCASSIGMQGNQPQHFGDGTRLSIL.

The genes are TRBV6-5 and TRBJ2-7; TRBD2 aligns across 7 bases. The V and J ends lost 10 bases and 2 bases, in that order; junction bases with no gene match: 8. CDR1 is MNHEY, CDR2 SVGAGI, per germline. The CDR3 totals 13 residues. CDR3 sequence: CATRGVGTYEQYF. The CDR3 bases are TGTGCCACCCGGGGGGTCGGTACCTACGAGCAGTACTTC.

V usage is TRBV7-9 and J usage is TRBJ1-2; possible D gene TRBD1, 6 bases. V was trimmed by 2 bases and J by 6 bases, leaving 10 bases between them. The CDR3 spans 13 residues. Germline lookup yields CDR1 SEHNR and CDR2 FQNEAQ (reference sequence). The CDR3 DNA sequence: TGTGCCAGCAGCTTAACCCAGGGGAATGGCTACACCTTC. Protein sequence: CASSLTQGNGYTF.

J is TRBJ2-1 and V is TRBV7-9, with 10 positions matching TRBD2. The CDR3 loop spans 16 amino acids. Per germline, CDR1 SEHNR and CDR2 FQNEAQ (reference sequence). The J segment lost 3 bases and the V segment lost 7 bases, leaving 9 bases of the junction unmatched. CDR3 nucleotides: TGTGCCAGCACAACCTTCTCTAGCGGGAGCTACAATGAGCAGTTCTTC. Translation: CASTTFSSGSYNEQFF.

In the case of this clone: Within the sample, other DNA sequences also encode this same CDR3. V is TRBV5-1 and J is TRBJ2-7; 11 positions match TRBD1. V dropped 2 bases and J dropped 4; count of bases not matched to a gene: 2. Germline values: CDR1 SGHRS, CDR2 YFSETQ. The CDR3 covers 14 residues. CDR3 region: CASSLGQGAYEQYF. CDR3 in DNA: TGCGCCAGCAGCTTAGGACAGGGGGCATACGAGCAGTACTTC.